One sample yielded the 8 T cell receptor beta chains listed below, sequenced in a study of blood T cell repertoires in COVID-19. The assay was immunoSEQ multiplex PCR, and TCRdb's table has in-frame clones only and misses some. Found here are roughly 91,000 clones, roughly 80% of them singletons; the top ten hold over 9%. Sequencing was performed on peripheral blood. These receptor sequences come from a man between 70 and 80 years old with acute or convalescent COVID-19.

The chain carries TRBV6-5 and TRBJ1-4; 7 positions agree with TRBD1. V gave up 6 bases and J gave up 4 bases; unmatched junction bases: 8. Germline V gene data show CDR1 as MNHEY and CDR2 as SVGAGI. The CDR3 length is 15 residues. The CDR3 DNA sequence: TGTGCCAGCAGGACCCTCGACAGGGATAATGAAAAACTGTTTTTT. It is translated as CASRTLDRDNEKLFF.

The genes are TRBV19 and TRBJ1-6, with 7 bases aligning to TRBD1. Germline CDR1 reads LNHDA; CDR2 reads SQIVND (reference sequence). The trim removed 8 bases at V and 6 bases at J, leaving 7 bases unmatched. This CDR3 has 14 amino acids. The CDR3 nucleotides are TGTGCCAGTTGTACAGGGGCAGTTAATTCACCCCTCCACTTT. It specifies CASCTGAVNSPLHF. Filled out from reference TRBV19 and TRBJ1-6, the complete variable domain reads DGGITQSPKYLFRKEGQNVTLSCEQNLNHDAMYWYRQDPGQGLRLIYYSQIVNDFQKGDIAEGYSVSREKKESFPLTVTSAQKNPTAFYLCASCTGAVNSPLHFGNGTRLTVT.

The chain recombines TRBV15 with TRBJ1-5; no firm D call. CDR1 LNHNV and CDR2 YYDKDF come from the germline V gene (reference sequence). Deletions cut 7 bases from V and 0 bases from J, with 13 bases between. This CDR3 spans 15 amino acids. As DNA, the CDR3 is TGTGCCACCAAAGAGGGCGCTTATAGCAATCAGCCCCAGCATTTT. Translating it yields CATKEGAYSNQPQHF. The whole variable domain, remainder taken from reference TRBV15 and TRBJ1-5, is DAMVIQNPRYQVTQFGKPVTLSCSQTLNHNVMYWYQQKSSQAPKLLFHYYDKDFNNEADTPDNFQSRRPNTSFCFLDIRSPGLGDTAMYLCATKEGAYSNQPQHFGDGTRLSIL.

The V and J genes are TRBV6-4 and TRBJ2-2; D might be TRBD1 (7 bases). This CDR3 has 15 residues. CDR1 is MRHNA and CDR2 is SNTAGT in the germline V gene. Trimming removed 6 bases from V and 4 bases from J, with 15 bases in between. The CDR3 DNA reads TGTGCCAGCAGACCAAGACAGGGAGGCACCGGGGAGCTGTTTTTT. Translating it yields CASRPRQGGTGELFF.

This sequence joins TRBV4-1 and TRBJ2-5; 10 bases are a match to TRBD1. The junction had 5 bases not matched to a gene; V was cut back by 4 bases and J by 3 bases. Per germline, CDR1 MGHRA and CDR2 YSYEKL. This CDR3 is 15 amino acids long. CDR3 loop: CASSPRDRGEETQYF. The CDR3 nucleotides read TGCGCCAGCAGCCCCCGGGACAGGGGAGAAGAGACCCAGTACTTC.

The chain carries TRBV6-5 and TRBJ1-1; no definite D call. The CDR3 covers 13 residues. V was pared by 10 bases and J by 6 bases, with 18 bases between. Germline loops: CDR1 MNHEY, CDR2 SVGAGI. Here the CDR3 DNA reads TGTGCCACCCACTACGCCGGGAATCCTGAAGCTTTCTTT. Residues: CATHYAGNPEAFF.

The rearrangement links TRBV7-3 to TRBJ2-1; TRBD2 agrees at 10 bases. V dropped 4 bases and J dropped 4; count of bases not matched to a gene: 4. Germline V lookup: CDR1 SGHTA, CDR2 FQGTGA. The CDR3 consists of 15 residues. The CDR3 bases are TGTGCCAGCAGCTATAGCGGGGGGTATTACAATGAGCAGTTCTTC. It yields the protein CASSYSGGYYNEQFF. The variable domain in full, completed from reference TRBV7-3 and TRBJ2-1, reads GAGVSQTPSNKVTEKGKYVELRCDPISGHTALYWYRQSLGQGPEFLIYFQGTGAADDSGLPNDRFFAVRPEGSVSTLKIQRTERGDSAVYLCASSYSGGYYNEQFFGPGTRLTVL.

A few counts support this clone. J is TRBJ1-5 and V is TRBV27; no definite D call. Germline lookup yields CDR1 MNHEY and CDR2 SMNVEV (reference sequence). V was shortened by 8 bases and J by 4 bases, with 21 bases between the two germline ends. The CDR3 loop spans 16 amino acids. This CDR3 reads CASSFGWPGGNQPQHF. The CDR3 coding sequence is TGTGCCAGCTCCTTCGGATGGCCAGGCGGGAATCAGCCCCAGCATTTT.